This entry lists 9 T cell receptor beta chains sequenced from one sample in a study of post-analysis software for immune sequencing data. Study conclusions and caveats: Higher frequency in patients than in controls was seen for roughly 5 TRBV segments, with TRBV5-6, TRBV5-1 and TRBV20-1 among them.

Unique molecular identifiers featured in each of the TCR beta cDNA libraries. TCRdb analysed the PCR reads with MiXCR anew, one entry per CDR3 protein. Of 380,000 or so distinct CDR3 sequences detected, less than 35% appear once; the ten largest clones hold about an eighth. Their antigen targets remain unknown. The sequenced material came from blood. The receptor source for this set is a girl between 5 and 17 years old with multiple sclerosis.

The chain carries TRBV29-1 and TRBJ2-2, with a weak D call TRBD1 (6 bases). V was pared by 4 bases and J by 2 bases, with 11 bases between. CDR1 and CDR2 from the germline V gene are SQVTM and ANQGSEA. The CDR3 consists of 14 residues. The CDR3 loop reads CSVGRGGNTGELFF. Here the CDR3 DNA reads TGCAGCGTTGGCAGGGGCGGTAACACCGGGGAGCTGTTTTTT.

The chain carries TRBV12-3 or TRBV12-4 and TRBJ1-2; 8 bases agree with TRBD1. There are 12 residues in the CDR3. V shed 4 bases, J shed 10 bases, and the junction held 5 bases outside the gene matches. CDR3 sequence reads: CASSSGQGIYTF. The CDR3 coding sequence is TGTGCCAGCAGTTCCGGACAGGGAATCTACACCTTC.

This clonotype was seen a handful of times. The chain is built from TRBV29-1 and TRBJ2-5, with 7 bases lining up with TRBD1. The V and J ends lost 3 bases and 9 bases, in that order; junction bases with no gene match: 10. The CDR3 runs to 13 residues. From germline, CDR1 is SQVTM and CDR2 ANQGSEA. This CDR3 is CSVDRDSERAQYF. CDR3 nucleotide sequence: TGCAGCGTTGATCGGGACAGCGAAAGGGCCCAGTACTTC.

This clonotype was seen just once. This chain connects TRBV4-1 to TRBJ2-6; D possibly corresponds to TRBD2 (5 bases). This CDR3 comprises 16 residues. Looked up from germline, CDR1 is MGHRA and CDR2 is YSYEKL. V was cut by 0 bases and J by 0 bases, with 6 bases left in between. The CDR3 protein is CASSQDRGSGANVLTF. DNA of the CDR3: TGCGCCAGCAGCCAAGATCGGGGCTCTGGGGCCAACGTCCTGACTTTC.

This clonotype has just a few counts. The V and J genes are TRBV6-6 and TRBJ1-5; 9 bases match TRBD1. The trim removed 2 bases at V and 10 bases at J, leaving 6 bases unmatched. Looked up from germline, CDR1 is MNHNY and CDR2 is SVGAGI (reference sequence). This CDR3 has 14 amino acids. CDR3 sequence (DNA): TGTGCCAGCAGTTACGGACAGGGGCTAATACCCCAGCATTTT. It is translated as CASSYGQGLIPQHF.

The chain combines TRBV28 with TRBJ2-1, with 8 positions matching TRBD1. CDR3 length: 12 amino acids. Germline CDR1 reads MDHEN; CDR2 reads SYDVKM. The V segment lost 6 bases and the J segment 15 bases; nucleotides outside the gene matches: 10. CDR3 in amino acids: CASSQGQGAGFF. As DNA, the CDR3 is TGTGCCAGCAGCCAAGGACAGGGTGCGGGGTTCTTC.

CDR3: CASSLAYPGTEAFF. In DNA form, the CDR3 reads TGTGCCAGCAGCTTAGCCTATCCGGGGACTGAAGCTTTCTTT. The chain has TRBV7-2 and TRBJ1-1; D is unresolved. Trimming removed 0 bases from V and 5 bases from J, with 10 bases in between. The CDR3 length is 14 residues. Per the germline V gene, CDR1 is SGHTA and CDR2 is FQGNSA.

This clonotype has only one observation. This chain uses TRBV13 with TRBJ1-2, with 7 nucleotides matching TRBD1. V lost 5 bases to trimming and J lost 8 bases; unmatched junction nucleotides: 14. CDR1 is PRHDT, CDR2 FYEKMQ, per germline (reference sequence). This CDR3 comprises 15 residues. The CDR3 sequence: CASSILMWPGGGYTF. The CDR3 bases are TGTGCCAGCAGCATACTTATGTGGCCAGGGGGAGGCTACACCTTC.

The chain is built from TRBV7-9 and TRBJ2-7; 11 bases map to TRBD1. The CDR3 sequence is 16 residues long. Germline trimming cut 5 bases from V and 3 bases from J; bases unmatched to any gene: 9. Germline CDR1 SEHNR, CDR2 FQNEAQ (reference sequence). Written as DNA, the CDR3 is TGTGCCAGCAGCCCCAGGACAGGGGGCGTTGACTACGAGCAGTACTTC. Amino acids: CASSPRTGGVDYEQYF. Variable domain in full (rest from reference TRBV7-9 and TRBJ2-7): DTGVSQNPRHKITKRGQNVTFRCDPISEHNRLYWYRQTLGQGPEFLTYFQNEAQLEKSRLLSDRFSAERPKGSFSTLEIQRTEQGDSAMYLCASSPRTGGVDYEQYFGPGTRLTVT.